This is a list of T cell receptor beta chains from one sample in a study of cytomegalovirus exposure and HLA in healthy donors. The protocol was immunoSEQ multiplex PCR, while the TCRdb copy is restricted to in-frame clones and leaves out a portion. Of some 130,000 clones in the sample, almost 80% were seen once. Sequencing was performed on PBMCs. Receptor source: a female donor in good health and CMV-seronegative. CDR3s include the opening cysteine and the closing phenylalanine or tryptophan. Fields, in order: J gene, V gene, D gene, clone size, CDR3 protein, CDR3 DNA. D genes are given only for firm matches. Where a row states a size, it is once, few, many or the class of an expanded clone; other rows omit it.

>TRBJ2-3|TRBV27|TRBD1|-
CASSLDRGPRDTQYF
TGTGCCAGCAGTTTAGACAGGGGGCCCCGTGATACGCAGTATTTT
>TRBJ2-2|TRBV5-1|TRBD1|-
CATGDSDTGELFF
TGCGCGACCGGGGACAGCGACACCGGGGAGCTGTTTTTT
>TRBJ2-1|TRBV5-3|TRBD2|few
CARSFTSGRADEQFF
TGTGCCAGAAGCTTTACTAGCGGGAGGGCCGATGAGCAGTTCTTC
>TRBJ1-1|TRBV28|TRBD1|-
CASSLWEGAETEAFF
TGTGCCAGCAGTTTATGGGAGGGGGCTGAGACTGAAGCTTTCTTT
>TRBJ2-5|TRBV19|-|-
CASSTLQGTEETQYF
TGTGCCAGTAGTACCTTACAGGGAACGGAAGAGACCCAGTACTTC
>TRBJ2-3|TRBV11-2|TRBD2|-
CASSQGLAGGLSTDTQYF
TGTGCCAGCAGCCAAGGACTAGCGGGAGGGTTAAGCACAGATACGCAGTATTTT
>TRBJ1-5|TRBV28|-|-
CASTLSPGSQVNNSNQPQHF
TGTGCCAGCACACTATCCCCGGGATCGCAAGTAAATAATAGCAATCAGCCCCAGCATTTT
>TRBJ2-5|TRBV9|-|-
CASSDRTDETQYF
TGTGCCAGCAGCGATCGGACAGACGAGACCCAGTACTTC
>TRBJ2-1|TRBV4-3|-|-
CASSQERVGTQFF
TGCGCCAGCAGCCAAGAAAGGGTCGGGACACAGTTCTTC
>TRBJ1-1|TRBV10-3|TRBD1|few
CAISHGQAMNTEAFF
TGTGCCATCAGCCATGGACAGGCCATGAACACTGAAGCTTTCTTT
>TRBJ2-1|TRBV5-1|TRBD1|few
CARILDRGGNEQFF
TGCGCCAGAATCCTGGACAGGGGTGGCAATGAGCAGTTCTTC
>TRBJ1-5|TRBV28|TRBD1|-
CASSSPRTGLNQPQHF
TGTGCCAGCAGTTCACCCCGGACAGGGCTCAATCAGCCCCAGCATTTT
>TRBJ1-1|TRBV28|-|-
CASSLMQGIRGTEAFF
TGTGCCAGCAGTTTAATGCAGGGGATAAGGGGGACTGAAGCTTTCTTT
>TRBJ2-5|TRBV5-4|TRBD2|-
CASSDRREEIETQYF
TGTGCCAGCAGCGACAGGCGGGAGGAGATAGAGACCCAGTACTTC
>TRBJ2-6|TRBV7-6|-|-
CASSSLYSGANVLTF
TGTGCCAGCAGCTCGCTCTACTCTGGGGCCAACGTCCTGACTTTC
>TRBJ2-2|TRBV6-4|-|few
CASSDSDSNTGELFF
TGTGCCAGCAGTGACTCGGACTCGAACACCGGGGAGCTGTTTTTT
>TRBJ2-7|TRBV10-3|TRBD1|once
CAIMGDRDSYEQYF
TGTGCCATCATGGGAGACAGGGACTCCTACGAGCAGTACTTC
>TRBJ1-5|TRBV5-1|TRBD1|-
CASSLTGDYSNQPQHF
TGCGCCAGCAGCTTGACAGGGGATTATAGCAATCAGCCCCAGCATTTT
>TRBJ2-2|TRBV2|-|once
CASSAGLGRRGELFF
TGTGCCAGCAGTGCCGGGTTAGGAAGGAGGGGGGAGCTGTTTTTT
>TRBJ2-5|TRBV27|-|-
CASSLERGGETQYF
TGTGCCAGCAGCCTGGAAAGGGGGGGGGAGACCCAGTACTTC
>TRBJ2-3|TRBV28|TRBD2|-
CASSLRLAGEREYF
TGTGCCAGCAGTTTAAGGCTAGCGGGCGAGCGCGAGTATTTT
>TRBJ1-1|TRBV18|-|-
CASSSAGARNTEAFF
TGTGCCAGCTCATCGGCGGGGGCTAGAAACACTGAAGCTTTCTTT
>TRBJ2-7|TRBV5-1|TRBD1|-
CASSLGQGGEQYF
TGCGCCAGCAGCCTCGGACAGGGGGGCGAGCAGTACTTC
>TRBJ1-4|TRBV15|-|-
CATSRASAEKLFF
TGTGCCACCAGCAGAGCTAGTGCCGAAAAACTGTTTTTT
>TRBJ1-3|TRBV6-5|TRBD1|-
CASSYRQGLSGNTIYF
TGTGCCAGCAGTTACCGACAGGGACTCTCTGGAAACACCATATATTTT
>TRBJ1-2|TRBV15|-|-
CATSRSDINYGYTF
TGTGCCACCAGCAGATCGGACATCAACTATGGCTACACCTTC
>TRBJ2-7|TRBV28|TRBD2|-
CASSSQLSGRRYEQYF
TGTGCCAGCAGTTCCCAGTTGAGCGGGAGGAGGTACGAGCAGTACTTC
>TRBJ2-1|TRBV21-1|-|-
CASSKCRDSFLPNEQFF
TGTGCCAGCAGCAAATGTCGGGACAGCTTTCTCCCAAATGAGCAGTTCTTC
>TRBJ1-4|TRBV14|TRBD1|-
CASSQFGTGGIEKLFF
TGTGCCAGCAGCCAATTCGGGACAGGGGGCATTGAAAAACTGTTTTTT
>TRBJ2-7|TRBV10-3|TRBD1|-
CAISELVGQGTYEQYF
TGTGCCATCAGTGAGTTGGTGGGACAGGGGACCTACGAGCAGTACTTC
>TRBJ2-5|TRBV28|-|-
CASSSPGRRARETQYF
TGTGCCAGCAGTTCTCCCGGGCGGCGGGCCCGGGAGACCCAGTACTTC
>TRBJ1-2|TRBV5-4|-|-
CASSAGGNYGYTF
TGTGCCAGCAGCGCGGGGGGTAACTATGGCTACACCTTC
>TRBJ1-4|TRBV2|-|-
CASSVGQAGEKLFF
TGTGCCAGCAGTGTTGGGCAGGCGGGTGAAAAACTGTTTTTT
>TRBJ1-1|TRBV27|-|-
CASSLMAGVMAEAFF
TGTGCCAGCAGTTTAATGGCAGGGGTTATGGCTGAAGCTTTCTTT
>TRBJ2-7|TRBV27|TRBD1|-
CASSPQGAGEQYF
TGTGCCAGCAGCCCTCAGGGGGCGGGGGAGCAGTACTTC
>TRBJ1-3|TRBV27|TRBD1|-
CASSSGQAQGNTIYF
TGTGCCAGCAGTTCGGGACAGGCGCAAGGAAACACCATATATTTT
>TRBJ1-2|TRBV5-4|-|-
CASSLAHNGYTF
TGTGCCAGCAGCTTGGCCCACAATGGCTACACCTTC
>TRBJ1-3|TRBV30|-|-
CAWSRNGGSGNTIYF
TGTGCCTGGAGTCGGAACGGCGGCTCTGGAAACACCATATATTTT
>TRBJ1-2|TRBV13|TRBD1|-
CASSLPGTGGGYTF
TGTGCCAGCAGCTTGCCGGGGACAGGAGGCGGCTACACCTTC
>TRBJ2-2|TRBV5-6|TRBD1|-
CASSLAGDRGTGELFF
TGTGCCAGCAGCCTGGCAGGAGACAGGGGCACCGGGGAGCTGTTTTTT
>TRBJ1-3|TRBV11-2|-|-
CASSPDSTSGNTIYF
TGTGCCAGCAGCCCCGACAGTACCTCTGGAAACACCATATATTTT
>TRBJ1-4|TRBV29-1|TRBD1|-
CSVEDLGTGGYKLFF
TGCAGCGTTGAAGATTTAGGGACAGGGGGCTACAAACTGTTTTTT
>TRBJ1-1|TRBV5-4|-|-
CASRLGGNTEAFF
TGTGCCAGCAGATTAGGCGGTAACACTGAAGCTTTCTTT
>TRBJ2-7|TRBV11-2|-|-
CASSLDLYGATSYEQYF
TGTGCCAGCAGCTTAGACCTCTACGGAGCTACCTCCTACGAGCAGTACTTC
>TRBJ1-2|TRBV5-1|-|few
CASSLAGGDGYTF
TGCGCCAGCAGCTTGGCTGGGGGCGATGGCTACACCTTC
>TRBJ2-5|TRBV4-1|-|-
CASSQDPGSKETQYF
TGCGCCAGCAGCCAAGATCCCGGGAGTAAAGAGACCCAGTACTTC
>TRBJ2-2|TRBV5-1|TRBD1|-
CASSSLGTDTGELFF
TGCGCCAGCAGCTCGCTAGGGACAGACACCGGGGAGCTGTTTTTT
>TRBJ1-2|TRBV7-9|TRBD1|once
CASSRRTGDGYTF
TGTGCCAGCAGCAGAAGGACAGGGGATGGCTACACCTTC
>TRBJ1-4|TRBV2|-|-
CASRRAQGQGEKLFF
TGTGCCAGCAGGAGAGCACAGGGTCAAGGGGAAAAACTGTTTTTT
>TRBJ2-3|TRBV11-1|TRBD2|-
CASSLALAGGDTQYF
TGTGCCAGCAGCTTAGCTCTAGCGGGAGGAGATACGCAGTATTTT
>TRBJ2-5|TRBV11-3|TRBD1|few
CASSLGQGETQYF
TGTGCCAGCAGCTTGGGACAGGGAGAGACCCAGTACTTC